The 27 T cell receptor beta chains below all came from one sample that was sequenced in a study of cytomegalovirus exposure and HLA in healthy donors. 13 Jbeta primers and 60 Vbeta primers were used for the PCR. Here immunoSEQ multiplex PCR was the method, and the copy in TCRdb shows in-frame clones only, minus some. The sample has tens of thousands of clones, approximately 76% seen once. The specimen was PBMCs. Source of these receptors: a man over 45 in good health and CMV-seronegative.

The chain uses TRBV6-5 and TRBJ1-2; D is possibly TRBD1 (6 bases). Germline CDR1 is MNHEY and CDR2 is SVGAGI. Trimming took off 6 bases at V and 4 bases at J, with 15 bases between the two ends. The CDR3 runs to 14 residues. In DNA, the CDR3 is TGTGCCAGCAGACATGCCGGGGGGGCCTATGGCTACACCTTC. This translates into CASRHAGGAYGYTF.

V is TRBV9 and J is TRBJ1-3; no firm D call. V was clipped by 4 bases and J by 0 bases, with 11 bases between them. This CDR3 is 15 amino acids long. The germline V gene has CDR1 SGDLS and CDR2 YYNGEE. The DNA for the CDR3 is TGTGCCAGCAGCATCGACATCACCTCTGGAAACACCATATATTTT. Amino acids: CASSIDITSGNTIYF.

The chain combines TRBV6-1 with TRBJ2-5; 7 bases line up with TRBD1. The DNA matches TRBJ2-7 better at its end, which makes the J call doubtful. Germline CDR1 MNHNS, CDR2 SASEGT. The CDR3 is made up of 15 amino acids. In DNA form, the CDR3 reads TGTGCCAGCAGGACAACAGGGGCTAGGGCCTACGAGCAGTACTTC. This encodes CASRTTGARAYEQYF.

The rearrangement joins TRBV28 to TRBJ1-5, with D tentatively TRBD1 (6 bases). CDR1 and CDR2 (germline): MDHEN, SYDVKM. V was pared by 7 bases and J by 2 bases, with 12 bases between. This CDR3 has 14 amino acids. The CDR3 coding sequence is TGTGCCAGCAAGAAACAGGGCGGCAATCAGCCCCAGCATTTT. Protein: CASKKQGGNQPQHF.

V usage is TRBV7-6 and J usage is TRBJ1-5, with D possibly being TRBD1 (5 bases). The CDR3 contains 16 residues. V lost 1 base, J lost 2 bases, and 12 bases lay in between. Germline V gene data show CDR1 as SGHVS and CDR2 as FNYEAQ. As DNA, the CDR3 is TGTGCCAGCAGCTTAGATGGGGGGACGGGCAATCAGCCCCAGCATTTT. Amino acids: CASSLDGGTGNQPQHF.

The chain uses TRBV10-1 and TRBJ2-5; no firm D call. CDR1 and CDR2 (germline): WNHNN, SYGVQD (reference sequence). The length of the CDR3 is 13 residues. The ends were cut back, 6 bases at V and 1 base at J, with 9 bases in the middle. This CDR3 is CASSLPGQETQYF. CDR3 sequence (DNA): TGCGCCAGCAGCCTACCGGGCCAAGAGACCCAGTACTTC.

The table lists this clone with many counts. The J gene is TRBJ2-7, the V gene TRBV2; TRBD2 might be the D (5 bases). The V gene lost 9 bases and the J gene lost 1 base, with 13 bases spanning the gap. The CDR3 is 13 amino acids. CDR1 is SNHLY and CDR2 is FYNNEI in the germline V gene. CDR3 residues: CAREEDGSYEQYF. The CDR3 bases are TGTGCCAGAGAGGAGGACGGTTCCTACGAGCAGTACTTC.

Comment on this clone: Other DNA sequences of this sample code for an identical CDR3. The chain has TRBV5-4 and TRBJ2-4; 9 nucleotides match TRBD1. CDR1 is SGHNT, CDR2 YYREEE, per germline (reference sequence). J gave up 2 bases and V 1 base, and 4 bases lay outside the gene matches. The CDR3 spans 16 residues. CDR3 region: CASSLWDRVTKNIQYF. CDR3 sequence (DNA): TGTGCCAGCAGCTTGTGGGACAGGGTAACCAAAAACATTCAGTACTTC.

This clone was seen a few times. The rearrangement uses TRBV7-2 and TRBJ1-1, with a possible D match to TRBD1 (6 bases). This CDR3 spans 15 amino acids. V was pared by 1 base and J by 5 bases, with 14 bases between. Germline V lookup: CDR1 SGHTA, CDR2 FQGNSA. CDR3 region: CASSLGDRRGTEAFF. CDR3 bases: TGTGCCAGCAGCTTAGGAGACAGGCGAGGGACTGAAGCTTTCTTT.

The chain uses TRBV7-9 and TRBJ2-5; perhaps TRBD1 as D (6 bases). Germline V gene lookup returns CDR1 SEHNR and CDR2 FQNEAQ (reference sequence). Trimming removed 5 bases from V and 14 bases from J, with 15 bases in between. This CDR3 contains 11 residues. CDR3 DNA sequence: TGTGCCAGCAGCCGCGCCGGACAGACATACTTC. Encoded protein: CASSRAGQTYF.

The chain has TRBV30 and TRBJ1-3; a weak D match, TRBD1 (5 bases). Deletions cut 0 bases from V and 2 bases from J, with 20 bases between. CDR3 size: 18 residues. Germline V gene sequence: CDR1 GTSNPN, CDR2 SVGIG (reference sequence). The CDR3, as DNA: TGTGCCTGGAGTGTACGGGGGTCCTCCCTGAGGACTGGAAACACCATATATTTT. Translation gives CAWSVRGSSLRTGNTIYF.

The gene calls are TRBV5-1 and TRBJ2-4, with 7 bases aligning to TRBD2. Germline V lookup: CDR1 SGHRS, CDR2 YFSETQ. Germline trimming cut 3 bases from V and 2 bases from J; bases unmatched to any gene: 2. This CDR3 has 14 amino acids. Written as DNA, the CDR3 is TGCGCCAGCAGCTCCGGGGGGACCAAAAACATTCAGTACTTC. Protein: CASSSGGTKNIQYF.

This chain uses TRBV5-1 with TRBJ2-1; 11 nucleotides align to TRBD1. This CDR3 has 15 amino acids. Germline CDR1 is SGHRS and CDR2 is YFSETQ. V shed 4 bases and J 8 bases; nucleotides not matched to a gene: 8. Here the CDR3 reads CASSPRTGGNDEQFF. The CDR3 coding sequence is TGCGCCAGCAGCCCTAGGACAGGGGGCAACGATGAGCAGTTCTTC.

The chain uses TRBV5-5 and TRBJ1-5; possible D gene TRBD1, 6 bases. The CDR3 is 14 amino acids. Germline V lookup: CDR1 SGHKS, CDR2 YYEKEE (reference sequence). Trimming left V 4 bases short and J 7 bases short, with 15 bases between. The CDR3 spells CASSHSGAGQPQHF. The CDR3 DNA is TGTGCCAGCAGCCACTCAGGGGCGGGCCAGCCCCAGCATTTT.

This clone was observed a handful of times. In nucleotides, the CDR3 is TGTGCCAGCAGTTATGGGGCGGGGTCCGGGGAGCTGTTTTTT. This gives the protein CASSYGAGSGELFF. This chain connects TRBV6-5 to TRBJ2-2, with D perhaps TRBD2 (6 bases). This CDR3 contains 14 residues. CDR1 and CDR2 (germline): MNHEY, SVGAGI. The germline V and J ends were trimmed by 3 bases and 6 bases, with 11 bases remaining between them.

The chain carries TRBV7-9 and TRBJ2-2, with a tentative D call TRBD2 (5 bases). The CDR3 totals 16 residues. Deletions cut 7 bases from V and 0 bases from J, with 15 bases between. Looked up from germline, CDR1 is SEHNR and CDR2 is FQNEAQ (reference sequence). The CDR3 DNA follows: TGTGCCAGCAACGAGTTTCGGGGTACGAACACCGGGGAGCTGTTTTTT. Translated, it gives CASNEFRGTNTGELFF.

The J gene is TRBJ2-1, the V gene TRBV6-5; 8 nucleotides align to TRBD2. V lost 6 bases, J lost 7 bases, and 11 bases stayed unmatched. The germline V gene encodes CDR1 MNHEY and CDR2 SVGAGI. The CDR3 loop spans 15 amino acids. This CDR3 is CASSYRPGGPNEQFF. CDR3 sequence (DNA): TGTGCCAGCAGCTACCGGCCGGGGGGGCCGAATGAGCAGTTCTTC.

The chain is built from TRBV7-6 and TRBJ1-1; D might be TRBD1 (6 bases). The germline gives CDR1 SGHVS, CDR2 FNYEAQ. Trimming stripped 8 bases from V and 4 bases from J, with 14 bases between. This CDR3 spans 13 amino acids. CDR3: CASVGAGSTEAFF. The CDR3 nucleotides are TGTGCCAGCGTGGGGGCGGGTTCCACTGAAGCTTTCTTT.

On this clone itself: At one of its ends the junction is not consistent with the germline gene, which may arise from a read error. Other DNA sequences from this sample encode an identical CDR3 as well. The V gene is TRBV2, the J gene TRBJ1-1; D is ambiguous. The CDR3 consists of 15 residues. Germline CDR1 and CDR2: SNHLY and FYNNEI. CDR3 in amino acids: CASREARNRNTEAFF. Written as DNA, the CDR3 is TGTGCCAGCAGAGAAGCTCGCAATAGGAACACTGAAGCTTTCTTT.

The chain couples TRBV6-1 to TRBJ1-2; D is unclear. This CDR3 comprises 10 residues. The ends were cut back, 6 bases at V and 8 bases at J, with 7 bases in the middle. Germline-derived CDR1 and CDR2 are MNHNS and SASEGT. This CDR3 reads CASSVGGYTF. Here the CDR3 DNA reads TGTGCCAGCAGCGTCGGGGGCTACACCTTC.

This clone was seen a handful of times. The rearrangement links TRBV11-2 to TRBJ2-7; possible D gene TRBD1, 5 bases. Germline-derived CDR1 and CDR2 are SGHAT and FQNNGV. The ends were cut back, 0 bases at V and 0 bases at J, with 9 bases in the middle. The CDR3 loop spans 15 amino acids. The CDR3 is CASSLDRVSSYEQYF. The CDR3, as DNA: TGTGCCAGCAGCTTAGACAGGGTAAGCTCCTACGAGCAGTACTTC.

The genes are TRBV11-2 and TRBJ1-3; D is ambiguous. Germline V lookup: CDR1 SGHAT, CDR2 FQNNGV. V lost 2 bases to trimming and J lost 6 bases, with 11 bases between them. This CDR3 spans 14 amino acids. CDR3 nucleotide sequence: TGTGCCAGCAGCTTATCCGGGTTAGCAAACACCATATATTTT. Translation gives CASSLSGLANTIYF.

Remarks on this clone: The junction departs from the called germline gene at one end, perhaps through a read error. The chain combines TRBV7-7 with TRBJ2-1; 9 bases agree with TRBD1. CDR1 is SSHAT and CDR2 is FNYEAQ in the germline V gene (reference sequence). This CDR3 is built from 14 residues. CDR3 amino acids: CASSLGDRVNEQFF. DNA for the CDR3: TGTGCTAGCAGCTTGGGGGACAGGGTTAATGAGCAGTTCTTC.

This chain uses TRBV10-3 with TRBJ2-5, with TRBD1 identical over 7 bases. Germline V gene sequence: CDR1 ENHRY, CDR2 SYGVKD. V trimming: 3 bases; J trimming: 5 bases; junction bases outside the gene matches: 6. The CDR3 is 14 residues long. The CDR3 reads CAISDDQTGETQYF. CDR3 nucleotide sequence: TGTGCCATCAGTGACGACCAGACAGGGGAGACCCAGTACTTC.

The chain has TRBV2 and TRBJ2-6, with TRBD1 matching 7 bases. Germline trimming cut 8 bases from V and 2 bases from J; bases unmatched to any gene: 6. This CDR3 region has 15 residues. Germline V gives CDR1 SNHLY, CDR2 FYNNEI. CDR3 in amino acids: CASGNGQAGANVLTF. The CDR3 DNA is TGTGCCAGCGGGAACGGACAGGCTGGGGCCAACGTCCTGACTTTC. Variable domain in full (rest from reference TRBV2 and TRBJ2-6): EPEVTQTPSHQVTQMGQEVILRCVPISNHLYFYWYRQILGQKVEFLVSFYNNEISEKSEIFDDQFSVERPDGSNFTLKIRSTKLEDSAMYFCASGNGQAGANVLTFGAGSRLTVL.

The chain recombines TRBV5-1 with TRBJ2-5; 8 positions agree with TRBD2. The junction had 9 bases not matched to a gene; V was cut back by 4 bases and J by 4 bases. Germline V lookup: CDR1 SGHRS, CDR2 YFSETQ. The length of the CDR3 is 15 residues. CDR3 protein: CASSLAGRGGETQYF. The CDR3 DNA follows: TGCGCCAGCAGCCTGGCTGGCCGGGGGGGAGAGACCCAGTACTTC.

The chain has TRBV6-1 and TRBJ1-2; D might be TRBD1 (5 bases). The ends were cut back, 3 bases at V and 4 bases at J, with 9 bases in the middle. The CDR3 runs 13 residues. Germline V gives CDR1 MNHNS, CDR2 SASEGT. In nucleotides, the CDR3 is TGTGCCAGCAGTGAGGACATCCTCTATGGCTACACCTTC. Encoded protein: CASSEDILYGYTF.